These T cell receptor beta chains were read from a single sample in a study of blood T cell repertoires in COVID-19. Clones were read by immunoSEQ multiplex PCR, and TCRdb kept only the in-frame ones, dropping some. Of about 290,000 clones listed, around 89% were seen once; the top ten hold approximately 4.2%. The sample was peripheral blood. These receptors came from a man aged 35 to 55 with acute or convalescent COVID-19. The CDR3 runs from the conserved cysteine through the conserved F or W. D genes are given only for firm matches. Clone size is shown for a subset of rows, as once, few, many or a class of expanded clone.

j_gene: TRBJ1-6
d_gene: TRBD1
v_gene: TRBV6-5
abundance: -
CDR3nt: TGTGCCAGCTCCCTGACAGGGTCTGATTCACCCCTCCACTTT
CDR3aa: CASSLTGSDSPLHF

j_gene: TRBJ1-5
d_gene: -
v_gene: TRBV2
abundance: -
CDR3nt: TGTGCCAGCAGTGATTGGGCAGGCCGGCGGCCCCAGCATTTT
CDR3aa: CASSDWAGRRPQHF

j_gene: TRBJ1-1
d_gene: -
v_gene: TRBV12-3/TRBV12-4
abundance: -
CDR3nt: TGTGCCAGCAGTTTTTCAGGGAACACTGAAGCTTTCTTT
CDR3aa: CASSFSGNTEAFF

j_gene: TRBJ2-7
d_gene: TRBD1
v_gene: TRBV10-1
abundance: once
CDR3nt: TGCGCCAGCCCACGGGACAGGGACGGCTACGAGCAGTACTTC
CDR3aa: CASPRDRDGYEQYF

j_gene: TRBJ1-5
d_gene: -
v_gene: TRBV30
abundance: -
CDR3nt: TGTGCCTGGAAAGAGGATAGCTTTAGCAATCAGCCCCAGCATTTT
CDR3aa: CAWKEDSFSNQPQHF

j_gene: TRBJ2-1
d_gene: -
v_gene: TRBV29-1
abundance: -
CDR3nt: TGCAGCGTTGGGGCCAGGGGCGACAATGAGCAGTTCTTC
CDR3aa: CSVGARGDNEQFF

j_gene: TRBJ2-1
d_gene: -
v_gene: TRBV27
abundance: -
CDR3nt: TGTGCCAGCAGTTTGGAGGGGAGCTCCTACAATGAGCAGTTCTTC
CDR3aa: CASSLEGSSYNEQFF

j_gene: TRBJ1-3
d_gene: -
v_gene: TRBV19
abundance: once
CDR3nt: TGTGCTCTCGGGGGCTCTGGAAACACCATATATTTT
CDR3aa: CALGGSGNTIYF

j_gene: TRBJ1-3
d_gene: -
v_gene: TRBV7-2
abundance: -
CDR3nt: TGTGCCAGCAGCTTAGATGCGGTCTCTGGAAACACCATATATTTT
CDR3aa: CASSLDAVSGNTIYF

j_gene: TRBJ1-5
d_gene: -
v_gene: TRBV27
abundance: -
CDR3nt: TGTGCCAGCAGTAAAGAGGGTAGCAATCAGCCCCAGCATTTT
CDR3aa: CASSKEGSNQPQHF

j_gene: TRBJ2-1
d_gene: -
v_gene: TRBV5-1
abundance: -
CDR3nt: TGCGCCAGCAGGGACAATCGAGGAGATGAGCAGTTCTTC
CDR3aa: CASRDNRGDEQFF

j_gene: TRBJ2-3
d_gene: -
v_gene: TRBV11-2
abundance: -
CDR3nt: TGTGCCAGCAGCTTAGGCCAGGGGAGCACAGATACGCAGTATTTT
CDR3aa: CASSLGQGSTDTQYF

j_gene: TRBJ1-2
d_gene: -
v_gene: TRBV2
abundance: -
CDR3nt: TGTGCCAGCTTAGGGGCAGACTATGGCTACACCTTC
CDR3aa: CASLGADYGYTF

j_gene: TRBJ2-6
d_gene: TRBD2
v_gene: TRBV5-1
abundance: -
CDR3nt: TGCGCCAGCAGCTTGGTAGGACTAGCGGGGGGCTCTGGGGCCAACGTCCTGACTTTC
CDR3aa: CASSLVGLAGGSGANVLTF

j_gene: TRBJ2-2
d_gene: TRBD1
v_gene: TRBV30
abundance: once
CDR3nt: TGTGCCTGGAGTTTCGGGGCAGGGGGCAACACCGGGGAGCTGTTTTTT
CDR3aa: CAWSFGAGGNTGELFF

j_gene: TRBJ1-1
d_gene: TRBD1
v_gene: TRBV6-5
abundance: -
CDR3nt: TGTGCCAGCCCGGGACAGCCGAACACTGAAGCTTTCTTT
CDR3aa: CASPGQPNTEAFF

j_gene: TRBJ2-7
d_gene: TRBD1
v_gene: TRBV7-2
abundance: once
CDR3nt: TGTGCCAGCAGCTTAGAAGGGACAGGACTCTACGAGCAGTACTTC
CDR3aa: CASSLEGTGLYEQYF

j_gene: TRBJ2-1
d_gene: -
v_gene: TRBV5-5
abundance: -
CDR3nt: TGTGCCAGCAGCCGGGGGAACTGGGACTACAATGAGCAGTTCTTC
CDR3aa: CASSRGNWDYNEQFF

j_gene: TRBJ1-2
d_gene: -
v_gene: TRBV7-2
abundance: -
CDR3nt: TGTGCCAGCAGCTTAGGAGAGCACCCTGGCTACACCTTC
CDR3aa: CASSLGEHPGYTF

j_gene: TRBJ2-7
d_gene: TRBD2
v_gene: TRBV5-1
abundance: -
CDR3nt: TGCGCCAGCAGTTCCCGGGGGGGCCCTGAGGAGCAGTACTTC
CDR3aa: CASSSRGGPEEQYF

j_gene: TRBJ2-3
d_gene: TRBD2
v_gene: TRBV24-1
abundance: -
CDR3nt: TGTGCCACCAGTGACCCCGGACTAGCGGGCACAGATACGCAGTATTTT
CDR3aa: CATSDPGLAGTDTQYF

j_gene: TRBJ2-1
d_gene: -
v_gene: TRBV6-2/TRBV6-3
abundance: -
CDR3nt: TGTGCCAGCAGTTTCCCCTCCGACAGCTACAATGAGCAGTTCTTC
CDR3aa: CASSFPSDSYNEQFF

j_gene: TRBJ1-1
d_gene: -
v_gene: TRBV2
abundance: -
CDR3nt: TGTGCCAGCCGTCAGACATTCTTAGAAACTGAAGCTTTCTTT
CDR3aa: CASRQTFLETEAFF

j_gene: TRBJ2-7
d_gene: TRBD2
v_gene: TRBV7-2
abundance: -
CDR3nt: TGTGCCAGCAGAATTAGCGGGTACTCCTCCTACGAGCAGTACTTC
CDR3aa: CASRISGYSSYEQYF

j_gene: TRBJ2-1
d_gene: TRBD2
v_gene: TRBV13
abundance: -
CDR3nt: TGTGCCAGCGGCGGACTAGCGGGGTACAATGAGCAGTTCTTC
CDR3aa: CASGGLAGYNEQFF

j_gene: TRBJ2-1
d_gene: TRBD2
v_gene: TRBV6-5
abundance: -
CDR3nt: TGTGCCAGCAGGGGCCAGCGGGGGGGCTCGAATGAGCAGTTCTTC
CDR3aa: CASRGQRGGSNEQFF

j_gene: TRBJ2-7
d_gene: TRBD1
v_gene: TRBV5-6
abundance: -
CDR3nt: TGTGCCAGCAGCTTGGGGACAGGGATCTACGAGCAGTACTTC
CDR3aa: CASSLGTGIYEQYF

j_gene: TRBJ2-2
d_gene: TRBD1
v_gene: TRBV19
abundance: few
CDR3nt: TGTGCCAGTAGACGGGACAGTGCGAACACCGGGGAGCTGTTTTTT
CDR3aa: CASRRDSANTGELFF

j_gene: TRBJ2-2
d_gene: -
v_gene: TRBV7-2
abundance: -
CDR3nt: TGTGCCAGCAGCTTCCTAGAGGCCGGGGAGCTGTTTTTT
CDR3aa: CASSFLEAGELFF